The rows below give T cell receptor beta chains drawn from one sample of a study of T cell responses to AZD1222 COVID-19 vaccine. TCRdb's table, derived via immunoSEQ multiplex PCR, lists solely in-frame clones and lacks some. The sample includes under 150,000 clones, more than 90% of them seen just once. The specimen was peripheral blood, collected on day 0 of AZD1222 vaccination. These receptors all stem from an adult in good health. The CDR3 runs from the conserved cysteine through the conserved F or W. Only some rows state a clone size, as once, few, many or a class for expanded clones.

abundance,j_gene,len,v_gene,CDR3aa
-,TRBJ2-7,12,TRBV11-2,CASSFRDVQAHF
-,TRBJ2-7,12,TRBV6-5,CASQDRLYEQYF
-,TRBJ2-5,12,TRBV2,CASSGDQETQYF
-,TRBJ2-2,13,TRBV7-2,CASSSQATGELFF
-,TRBJ2-2,17,TRBV7-2,CASSLDPGQGVTGELFF
-,TRBJ2-1,13,TRBV7-6,CASAPIPGDEQFF
-,TRBJ1-1,17,TRBV5-1,CASSLAAFGVGNTEAFF
-,TRBJ2-7,13,TRBV2,CASQTTLGYEQYF
few,TRBJ2-3,16,TRBV6-5,CASSYSASGGADTQYF
-,TRBJ1-5,15,TRBV6-2/TRBV6-3,CASSSRTGGVQPQHF
once,TRBJ2-7,12,TRBV5-1,CASSFDRGHLYF
-,TRBJ2-7,16,TRBV3-1/TRBV3-2,CASSQNSGSLPYEQYF
-,TRBJ2-1,16,TRBV11-2,CASSSPRGPLYNEQFF
-,TRBJ1-4,15,TRBV9,CASSVATGGGEKLFF
-,TRBJ2-7,14,TRBV5-1,CASSVTSANNEQYF
-,TRBJ2-5,13,TRBV5-1,CASSSRTGPTQYF
-,TRBJ1-4,12,TRBV28,CAGSVRGLELFF
-,TRBJ1-4,16,TRBV24-1,CATSEGTGFAIEKLFF
-,TRBJ1-1,13,TRBV7-8,CASGRGHNTEAFF
once,TRBJ2-5,14,TRBV27,CASSLEQGGETQYF
-,TRBJ1-4,15,TRBV5-1,CASSLGDRGREKLFF
-,TRBJ2-7,15,TRBV6-5,CASRDLWRERAEQYF
-,TRBJ2-2,14,TRBV18,CASSPRQHTGELFF
-,TRBJ2-7,15,TRBV6-5,CASSYLTGAMYEQYF
-,TRBJ1-1,11,TRBV29-1,CSVGDRGEAFF
-,TRBJ2-3,20,TRBV21-1,CASSKYLRGLAGAYTDTQYF
-,TRBJ2-7,14,TRBV27,CASSLRDSLYEQYF
-,TRBJ2-2,16,TRBV7-8,CASSVSYRVDTGELFF
-,TRBJ1-4,15,TRBV19,CASSALPDRGEKLFF
-,TRBJ2-3,15,TRBV5-4,CASSAPGQHTDTQYF
once,TRBJ1-1,14,TRBV28,CASSLGQGDTEAFF
-,TRBJ2-3,14,TRBV4-1,CASSQPGLTDTQYF
-,TRBJ1-1,17,TRBV11-2,CASSFSRWGRGKTEAFF
-,TRBJ2-7,13,TRBV21-1,CASSPQGFEEQYF
-,TRBJ2-3,15,TRBV9,CASSQTSGVHPAQYF
-,TRBJ1-2,15,TRBV5-1,CASSTGQAYGYGYTF
once,TRBJ2-7,15,TRBV10-3,CAISNGTATSYEQYF
-,TRBJ2-1,15,TRBV2,CASNRLLAGVNEQFF
-,TRBJ2-7,15,TRBV5-1,CASSPWTSGPYEQYF
-,TRBJ2-5,16,TRBV7-2,CASSPLGQGAGETQYF
-,TRBJ1-2,14,TRBV4-1,CASSQDGDNYGYTF
-,TRBJ1-3,15,TRBV7-2,CASSLDANPGNTIYF
-,TRBJ2-2,11,TRBV29-1,CSGGQFGELFF
-,TRBJ2-7,16,TRBV27,CASSPSVGQRAYEQYF
-,TRBJ1-3,14,TRBV29-1,CSVAGTGVGNTIYF
-,TRBJ2-7,16,TRBV5-1,CASSLGDRDRGFKQYF
-,TRBJ2-1,13,TRBV5-5,CASSSWTANEQFF
-,TRBJ2-7,13,TRBV6-5,CASRQDRVYEQYF
-,TRBJ2-3,15,TRBV5-8,CASSLDRGNTDTQYF
-,TRBJ1-5,18,TRBV7-8,CASSPGHLSPYSNQPQHF